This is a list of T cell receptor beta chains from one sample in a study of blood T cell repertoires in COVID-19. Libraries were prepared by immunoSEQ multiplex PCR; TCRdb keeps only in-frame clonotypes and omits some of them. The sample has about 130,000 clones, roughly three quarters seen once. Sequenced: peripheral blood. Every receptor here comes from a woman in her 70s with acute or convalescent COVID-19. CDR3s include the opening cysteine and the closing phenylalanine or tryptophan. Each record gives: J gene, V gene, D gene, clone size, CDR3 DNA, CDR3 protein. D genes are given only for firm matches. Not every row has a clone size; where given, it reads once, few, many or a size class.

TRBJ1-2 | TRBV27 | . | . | TGTGCCAGCAGTTTAAGTTCTGGCACCTCTAACTATGGCTACACCTTC | CASSLSSGTSNYGYTF
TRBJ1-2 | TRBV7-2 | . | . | TGTGCCAGCAGCTACGGACAGCTGTACGGCTACACCTTC | CASSYGQLYGYTF
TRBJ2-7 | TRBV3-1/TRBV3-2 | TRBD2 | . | TGTGCCAGCAGCCAAGCAGAGACTAGCGGGGGGCCCGAGCAGTACTTC | CASSQAETSGGPEQYF
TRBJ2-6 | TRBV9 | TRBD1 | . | TGTGCCAGCAGCACCCTGACAGGGCGTGGGGCCAACGTCCTGACTTTC | CASSTLTGRGANVLTF
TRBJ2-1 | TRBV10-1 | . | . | TGCGCCAGCAGTGAGTCGATCGCCGGGTGGCAGTTCTTC | CASSESIAGWQFF
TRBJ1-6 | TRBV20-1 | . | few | TGCAGTGCTAGTTCGTCGGCGGGGGCCCTCCACTTT | CSASSSAGALHF
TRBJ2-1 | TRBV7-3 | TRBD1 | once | TGTGCCAGCAGCTTAAAGCCCGGGACAGGGGGAAGCAATGAGCAGTTCTTC | CASSLKPGTGGSNEQFF
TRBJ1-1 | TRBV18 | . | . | TGTGCCAGCTCAACGACAGAAAACACTGAAGCTTTCTTT | CASSTTENTEAFF
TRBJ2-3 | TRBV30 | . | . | TGTGCCTGGAGTCCAAACGGGGGAGCGGATACGCAGTATTTT | CAWSPNGGADTQYF
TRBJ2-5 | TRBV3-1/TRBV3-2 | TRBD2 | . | TGTGCCAGCAGCCGCGGCGGGGGGGAGACCCAGTACTTC | CASSRGGGETQYF
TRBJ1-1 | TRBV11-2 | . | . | TGTGCCAGCAGCCCCCCCAGCGGCACTGAAGCTTTCTTT | CASSPPSGTEAFF
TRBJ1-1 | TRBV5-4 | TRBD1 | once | TGTGCCAGCAGCTTGCCGACAGGGAAAACAGAAGCTTTCTTT | CASSLPTGKTEAFF
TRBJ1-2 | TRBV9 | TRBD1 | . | TGTGCCAGCAGCCAGGGACAGGGGTTTGGCTACACCTTC | CASSQGQGFGYTF
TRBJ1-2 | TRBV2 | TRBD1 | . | TGTGCCAGCAGTGATATCAGGGGGCGAGGTGGCTACACCTTC | CASSDIRGRGGYTF
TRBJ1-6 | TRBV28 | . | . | TGTGCCAGCACCTCGGCAGGGCCGAGCTCCTATAATTCACCCCTCCACTTT | CASTSAGPSSYNSPLHF
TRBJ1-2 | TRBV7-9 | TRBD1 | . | TGTGCCAGCAGGCCATCTGGGACAGACTATGGCTACACCTTC | CASRPSGTDYGYTF
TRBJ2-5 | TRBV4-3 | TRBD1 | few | TGCGCCAGCAGCCAAGATACAGGGGGAAGAGAGACCCAGTACTTC | CASSQDTGGRETQYF
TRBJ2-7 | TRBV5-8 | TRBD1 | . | TGTGCCAGCAGCTTGGGGCCGGGACAGGGTATCTCCTACGAGCAGTACTTC | CASSLGPGQGISYEQYF
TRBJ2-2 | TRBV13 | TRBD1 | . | TGTGCCAGCAGCCGAATCGGACAGGCCGACACCGGGGAGCTGTTTTTT | CASSRIGQADTGELFF
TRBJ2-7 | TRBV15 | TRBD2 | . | TGTGCCACCAGCAGATCACTAGCGGGAAACTACGAGCAGTACTTC | CATSRSLAGNYEQYF
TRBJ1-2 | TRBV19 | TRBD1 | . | TGTGCCAGCAGGGACAGAAATAACTATGGCTACACCTTC | CASRDRNNYGYTF
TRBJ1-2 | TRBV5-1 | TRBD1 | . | TGCGCCAGCAAGGAAGGGGGCGCGAACTATGGCTACACCTTC | CASKEGGANYGYTF
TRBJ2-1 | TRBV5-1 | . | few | TGCGCCAGCAGCTTAGAATTTGGGCGCAATGAGCAGTTCTTC | CASSLEFGRNEQFF
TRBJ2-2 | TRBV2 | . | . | TGTGCCAGCAGTGAAGCCAGAACGAACACCGGGGAGCTGTTTTTT | CASSEARTNTGELFF
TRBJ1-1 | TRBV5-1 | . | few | TGCGCCAGCAGCTTGGTGGGTACAGGGCAGTGGACTGAAGCTTTCTTT | CASSLVGTGQWTEAFF
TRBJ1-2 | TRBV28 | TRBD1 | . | TGTGCCAGCGGGGACAGGGGAAACTATGGCTACACCTTC | CASGDRGNYGYTF
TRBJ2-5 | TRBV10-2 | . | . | TGCGCCAGCAGTGAGTCTCGGGAGACCCAGTACTTC | CASSESRETQYF
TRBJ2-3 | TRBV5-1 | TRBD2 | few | TGCGCCAGCAGCTTGGCCTTGACTAGCGGGGGTGGGGATACGCAGTATTTT | CASSLALTSGGGDTQYF
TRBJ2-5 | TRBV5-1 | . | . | TGCGCCAGCAGCTTGGAAGCGGGCTACCAAGAGACCCAGTACTTC | CASSLEAGYQETQYF
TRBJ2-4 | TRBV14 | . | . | TGTGCCAGCAGCGGGTCAGGGATGGACATTCAGTACTTC | CASSGSGMDIQYF